These 25 T cell receptor beta chains originate from one sample sequenced in a study of early T cells in non-severe SARS-CoV-2 infection. TCRdb reanalysed the 5' RACE reads using MiXCR and keeps one entry per CDR3 protein. The sample gives tens of thousands of distinct CDR3 sequences, about 6% of which show up once; approximately 5.2% is in the top ten. Sequences were obtained from whole blood. The receptor set was obtained from an adult who was a healthcare worker with PCR-confirmed SARS-CoV-2 infection or an uninfected control (not recorded which).

The sample holds a few counts of this clonotype. The chain combines TRBV5-1 with TRBJ2-2; D might be TRBD1 (6 bases). This CDR3 has 16 amino acids. Germline V gene data show CDR1 as SGHRS and CDR2 as YFSETQ. With 0 bases removed from V and 1 base from J, the gap between germline ends came to 10 bases. The CDR3 spells CASSLVGQQNTGELFF. CDR3 DNA: TGCGCCAGCAGCTTGGTAGGACAGCAGAACACCGGGGAGCTGTTTTTT. The full variable domain, its missing parts supplied by reference TRBV5-1 and TRBJ2-2, is KAGVTQTPRYLIKTRGQQVTLSCSPISGHRSVSWYQQTPGQGLQFLFEYFSETQRNKGNFPGRFSGRQFSNSRSEMNVSTLELGDSALYLCASSLVGQQNTGELFFGEGSRLTVL.

The rearrangement uses TRBV20-1 and TRBJ2-7; a possible D gene is TRBD2 (6 bases). Trimming cost V 4 bases and J 8 bases, with 12 bases left between them. From germline, CDR1 is DFQATT and CDR2 SNEGSKA (reference sequence). The CDR3 runs to 11 residues. CDR3 DNA: TGCAGTGCTAAAACGGGAGTAAAGCAGTACTTC. It translates to CSAKTGVKQYF.

This clonotype was recorded at least ten times. V usage is TRBV18 and J usage is TRBJ1-1; 11 nucleotides agree with TRBD1. The germline gives CDR1 KGHSH, CDR2 LQKENI. The V gene end was trimmed by 3 bases and the J gene end by 4 bases; junction bases not matched to a gene: 4. This CDR3 is built from 15 residues. The CDR3 DNA reads TGTGCCAGCTCACCCTCCGGGACAGGGGGCACTGAAGCTTTCTTT. Protein product: CASSPSGTGGTEAFF.

This clonotype was picked up many times. J is TRBJ1-2 and V is TRBV20-1; D ambiguous. Between the trimmed V and J ends, which lost 0 bases and 4 bases, there was a span of 9 bases. The CDR3 consists of 13 residues. Germline V CDR1 and CDR2: DFQATT, SNEGSKA (reference sequence). Here the CDR3 DNA reads TGCAGTGCTAGAGACGGACGGATCTATGGCTACACCTTC. It specifies CSARDGRIYGYTF.

This clonotype was detected ten times or more. This rearrangement joins TRBV18 to TRBJ1-1; D gene uncertain. CDR1 KGHSH and CDR2 LQKENI come from the germline V gene. The CDR3 spans 16 residues. V was trimmed by 2 bases and J by 0 bases, leaving 13 bases between them. This CDR3 reads CASSPIRRTMNTEAFF. The CDR3 DNA is TGTGCCAGCTCACCAATTAGAAGGACTATGAACACTGAAGCTTTCTTT.

This clonotype counts as medium-sized. This rearrangement joins TRBV12-3 or TRBV12-4 to TRBJ1-1; D perhaps matches TRBD1 (5 bases). This CDR3 is 16 amino acids long. The ends were cut back, 6 bases at V and 3 bases at J, with 20 bases in the middle. The CDR3 protein is CASSSPGTRAHTEAFF. The CDR3 DNA reads as TGTGCCAGCAGCTCCCCCGGGACGCGGGCACACACTGAAGCTTTCTTT.

The sample holds many counts of this clonotype. V and J are TRBV12-3 or TRBV12-4 and TRBJ1-4, with 7 bases identical to TRBD1. V trimming: 5 bases; J trimming: 7 bases; junction bases outside the gene matches: 10. The CDR3 has 15 amino acids. CDR3 nucleotide sequence: TGTGCCAGCAGTGACTCCGGGACAGACCTTGAAAAACTGTTTTTT. Protein product: CASSDSGTDLEKLFF.

This clonotype has ten or more counts. V gene TRBV12-3 or TRBV12-4 combines with J gene TRBJ1-1; D is possibly TRBD1 (5 bases). V shed 9 bases and J shed 4 bases, with 21 bases lying between them. CDR3 length: 15 amino acids. In DNA form, the CDR3 reads TGTGCCAGTTCCCGCGGGGCAGGGCTGGGCACTGAAGCTTTCTTT. Translated: CASSRGAGLGTEAFF.

At least ten counts were recorded for this clonotype. This chain links TRBV10-3 with TRBJ2-1; perhaps TRBD2 as D (6 bases). V lost 6 bases to trimming and J lost 5 bases, with 11 bases between them. The CDR3 spans 13 residues. From germline, CDR1 is ENHRY and CDR2 SYGVKD. The CDR3: CAIRGGRDNEQFF. CDR3 DNA: TGTGCCATCAGGGGGGGACGGGACAATGAGCAGTTCTTC.

This clonotype was observed many times. This rearrangement joins TRBV30 to TRBJ1-1; tentatively, D is TRBD1 (5 bases). V lost 0 bases, J lost 2 bases, and 16 bases lay in between. CDR1 is GTSNPN, CDR2 SVGIG, per germline (reference sequence). CDR3 length: 16 amino acids. CDR3 coding DNA: TGTGCCTGGAGTGTGGGGGGGTTTCCGCCCAACACTGAAGCTTTCTTT. This gives the protein CAWSVGGFPPNTEAFF.

This clonotype has at least ten counts. The rearrangement uses TRBV4-2 and TRBJ2-3; possible D gene TRBD2, 6 bases. Deletions cut 4 bases from V and 8 bases from J, with 19 bases between. This CDR3 contains 15 residues. Germline CDR1 is LGHNA and CDR2 is YNFKEQ. The chain's CDR3 is CASSPGTANGGTQYF. DNA for the CDR3: TGTGCCAGCAGCCCCGGGACTGCCAACGGAGGTACGCAGTATTTT.

This clonotype has a count of ten or more. The rearrangement uses TRBV6-5 and TRBJ2-7, with TRBD1 matching over 9 bases. Losses at the gene ends were 5 bases for V and 0 bases for J; bases not matched to a gene: 11. Germline V gene data show CDR1 as MNHEY and CDR2 as SVGAGI. The CDR3 contains 17 residues. The CDR3 reads CASSLSRTGVGSYEQYF. CDR3 nucleotide sequence: TGTGCCAGCAGTCTCTCTCGGACAGGGGTGGGCTCCTACGAGCAGTACTTC.

Ten or more counts support this clonotype. This rearrangement joins TRBV6-2 or TRBV6-3 to TRBJ2-3, with 13 nucleotides matching TRBD2. The CDR3 runs to 16 residues. Germline loops: CDR1 MNHEY, CDR2 SVGEGT. J was trimmed by 6 bases and V by 4 bases; bases with no gene match: 7. DNA for the CDR3: TGTGCCAGCAGTTGGGCCGGGACTAGCGGGGCGGATACGCAGTATTTT. Protein: CASSWAGTSGADTQYF.

This clonotype was observed many times. The chain has TRBV7-2 and TRBJ2-1, with no clear D. Germline V CDR1 and CDR2: SGHTA, FQGNSA. V was trimmed by 8 bases and J by 7 bases, leaving 15 bases between them. This CDR3 is 13 amino acids long. The DNA for the CDR3 is TGTGCCAGCGGGCGGCCCTCGTTGAATGAGCAGTTCTTC. Amino acid sequence: CASGRPSLNEQFF.

The sample holds many counts of this clonotype. The rearrangement links TRBV2 to TRBJ1-6, with D maybe TRBD1 (5 bases). This CDR3 region has 15 residues. The germline V gene encodes CDR1 SNHLY and CDR2 FYNNEI. V was cut by 1 base and J by 5 bases, with 9 bases left in between. Here the CDR3 DNA reads TGTGCCAGCAGTGAAGTTCCGGGGGATAATTCACCCCTCCACTTT. As protein: CASSEVPGDNSPLHF.

This clonotype came up many times. The chain combines TRBV7-6 with TRBJ2-2; weak D call: TRBD2 (6 bases). CDR1 and CDR2 from the germline V gene are SGHVS and FNYEAQ. The CDR3 is 16 residues long. V lost 2 bases and J lost 2, with 12 bases in between. The CDR3 nucleotides are TGTGCCAGCAGCTTACTAGCGCAATTAAACACCGGGGAGCTGTTTTTT. It is translated as CASSLLAQLNTGELFF.

This clonotype was counted many times. The V call is TRBV27, the J call TRBJ1-2; 9 nucleotides match TRBD1. CDR3 length: 14 amino acids. The germline gives CDR1 MNHEY, CDR2 SMNVEV (reference sequence). J lost 5 bases, V lost 2 bases, and 3 bases had no gene match. The CDR3 here is CASSLLQGAYGYTF. The CDR3, as DNA: TGTGCCAGCAGTTTACTACAGGGGGCTTATGGCTACACCTTC.

This clonotype was seen a handful of times. V is TRBV12-3 or TRBV12-4 and J is TRBJ1-5, with a possible D match to TRBD1 (5 bases). Trimming removed 5 bases from V and 4 bases from J, with 12 bases in between. The CDR3 loop spans 14 amino acids. The CDR3 region is CASSQRTQNQPQHF. In nucleotides, the CDR3 is TGTGCCAGCAGTCAGAGGACACAAAATCAGCCCCAGCATTTT.

Ten or more counts support this clonotype. J is TRBJ2-5 and V is TRBV7-3; 8 bases align to TRBD1. In germline, CDR1 is SGHTA, CDR2 FQGTGA. Trimming cost V 4 bases and J 5 bases; bases outside gene matches: 3. The CDR3 spans 13 residues. The CDR3 nucleotides read TGTGCCAGCAGCTCTGACAGGGGCGAGACCCAGTACTTC. This encodes CASSSDRGETQYF. Using reference TRBV7-3 and TRBJ2-5 for the parts outside the CDR3, the full variable domain is GAGVSQTPSNKVTEKGKYVELRCDPISGHTALYWYRQSLGQGPEFLIYFQGTGAADDSGLPNDRFFAVRPEGSVSTLKIQRTERGDSAVYLCASSSDRGETQYFGPGTRLLVL.

There are many counts of this clonotype. One end of the junction varies from germline; a read error may be responsible. J is TRBJ1-1 and V is TRBV12-3 or TRBV12-4; D not resolved. The CDR3 covers 12 residues. CDR3 bases: TGTGCCAGCATTTTACTGAACACTGAAGCTTTCTTT. This sequence encodes CASILLNTEAFF.

This clonotype was seen at least ten times. The V gene is TRBV20-1, the J gene TRBJ2-7, with 9 nucleotides matching TRBD1. The CDR3 length is 13 residues. The J segment lost 2 bases and the V segment lost 4 bases, leaving 3 bases of the junction unmatched. Per the germline V gene, CDR1 is DFQATT and CDR2 is SNEGSKA (reference sequence). The CDR3 DNA reads TGCAGTGCTAAGACAGGGGGGCCCTACGAGCAGTACTTC. This translates into CSAKTGGPYEQYF.

This clonotype was found many times. This chain joins TRBV7-9 and TRBJ2-2; no reliable D call. The length of the CDR3 is 13 residues. V was cut by 3 bases and J by 4 bases, with 6 bases left in between. The germline V gene encodes CDR1 SEHNR and CDR2 FQNEAQ (reference sequence). As DNA, the CDR3 is TGTGCCAGCAGCTTGGCGGTCACCGGGGAGCTGTTTTTT. This codes for CASSLAVTGELFF.

This clonotype was found many times. The CDR3 is CASSLIPGLVGSEQYF. The CDR3 coding sequence is TGTGCCAGCAGCTTAATCCCGGGACTAGTAGGTTCCGAGCAGTACTTC. This chain joins TRBV7-3 and TRBJ2-7, with 8 bases that match TRBD2. The CDR3 runs 16 residues. Germline loops: CDR1 SGHTA, CDR2 FQGTGA. J was trimmed by 6 bases and V by 1 base; bases with no gene match: 11.

Sample share makes this clonotype large. This chain links TRBV25-1 with TRBJ1-1, with D possibly matching TRBD1 (6 bases). This CDR3 has 12 amino acids. Trimming removed 8 bases from V and 7 bases from J, with 14 bases in between. CDR1 MGHDK and CDR2 SYGVNS come from the germline V gene. CDR3 nucleotide sequence: TGTGCCAGCGGAACAGGGAGAGTTGAAGCTTTCTTT. Its translation: CASGTGRVEAFF.

This clonotype was seen repeatedly, ten times or more. The CDR3, as DNA: TGCGCCAGCAGTGGGGCCGAAGGGGTTGATACGCAGTATTTT. Its translation is CASSGAEGVDTQYF. The chain joins TRBV10-1 to TRBJ2-3; possible D gene TRBD1, 5 bases. CDR3 length: 14 amino acids. CDR1 is WNHNN and CDR2 is SYGVQD in the germline V gene (reference sequence). V lost 4 bases and J 6 bases, leaving 14 bases between the germline ends.